A selection of T cell receptor beta chains follows, all from one sample in a study of shared clonotypes between healthy human individuals. Only in-frame clones appear in the TCRdb table, and some are missing; sequencing was by immunoSEQ multiplex PCR. The sample includes roughly 810,000 clones, approximately 97% seen only once; the top ten take less than 0.3%. The sequenced sample was naive CD8+ T cells sorted from blood. These receptor sequences come from a man aged 30 to 45 in good health. CDR3s include the opening cysteine and the closing phenylalanine or tryptophan. Fields, in order: CDR3 protein, V gene.

CASRSAGTSGSYEQYF | TRBV19
CASSLSVHTDTQYF | TRBV5-8
CASSGPSNTGELFF | TRBV6-1
CASSKLIAETAYNEQFF | TRBV5-1
CASSEGYGYTF | TRBV10-2
CASSFGGAALSGNTIYF | TRBV28
CASSPDPGGLETQYF | TRBV7-9
CASSLSDAGPANEKLFF | TRBV7-9
CASSYRSSGYYEQYF | TRBV6-5
CASSPKVAIYNEQFF | TRBV25-1
CASSEDRGDYGYGYTF | TRBV2
CASSPGYEQYF | TRBV14
CASSVQSEIDTQYF | TRBV9
CASSSPREQGAQGNTIYF | TRBV7-8
CASSLGRRIGTEAFF | TRBV27
CASSGSELFGTNEKLFF | TRBV19
CASSQIASYEQYF | TRBV27
CASSVGNRGSTGELFF | TRBV9
CASSSFPGTANTEAFF | TRBV6-5
CASSQDRVQGRVGEQFF | TRBV4-3
CAWRLELF | TRBV30
CASSPVQFSEPQHF | TRBV7-9
CASSTGTAPREQYF | TRBV11-3
CASSAGLAGMETQYF | TRBV9
CASSFGDGYEQYF | TRBV19
CASSLQGAYGYTF | TRBV6-5
CASSQERGRTINQPQHF | TRBV14
CASSLVGHPLAQYF | TRBV5-6
CASSLRDRTDTQYF | TRBV7-9
CSVEPGERGGYTF | TRBV29-1
CASSLISGSYNEQFF | TRBV7-6
CASSVRQTTNEKLFF | TRBV19
CASSSGQGRGLGSEQYF | TRBV9
CASSLGVQGATDTQYF | TRBV7-3
CSGTVNTEAFF | TRBV29-1
CSALLSDSELHEQFF | TRBV29-1
CASSSPGTVYEQYF | TRBV5-1